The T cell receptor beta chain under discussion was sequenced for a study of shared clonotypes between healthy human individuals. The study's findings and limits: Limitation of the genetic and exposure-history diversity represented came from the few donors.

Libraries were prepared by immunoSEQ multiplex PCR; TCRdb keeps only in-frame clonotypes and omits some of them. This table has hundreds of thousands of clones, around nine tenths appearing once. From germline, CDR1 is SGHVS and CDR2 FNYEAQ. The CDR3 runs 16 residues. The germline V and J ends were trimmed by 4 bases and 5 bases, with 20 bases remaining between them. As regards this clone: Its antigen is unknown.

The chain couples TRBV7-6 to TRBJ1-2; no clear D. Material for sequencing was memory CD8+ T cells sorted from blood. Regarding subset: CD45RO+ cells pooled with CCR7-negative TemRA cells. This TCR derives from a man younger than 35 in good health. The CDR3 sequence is CASSYSPDPARYGYTF. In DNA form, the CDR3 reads TGTGCCAGCAGCTACAGCCCGGACCCCGCGCGTTATGGCTACACCTTC.